This TCR beta chain came from a study of OX40 agonist ivuxolimab in advanced cancers. TCRdb keeps only in-frame clones here, not all; method: immunoSEQ multiplex PCR. The sample lists 20,000 to 25,000 clones, around three quarters occurring once. The origin of this receptor is an adult with an advanced solid tumor such as melanoma, head and neck, liver or kidney cancer. The material sequenced was CD4+ or CD8+ T cells sorted from blood, taken in a trial of the OX40 agonist ivuxolimab.

CDR3 DNA sequence: TGTGCCAGCAGCGTAGGGTTGGGACTAGCGGGTATATTGGAGACCCAGTACTTC. It codes for CASSVGLGLAGILETQYF. The chain recombines TRBV9 with TRBJ2-5; 12 bases line up with TRBD2. Germline lookup yields CDR1 SGDLS and CDR2 YYNGEE. There are 18 residues in the CDR3. Trimming removed 0 bases from V and 5 bases from J; junction bases left unmatched: 11.